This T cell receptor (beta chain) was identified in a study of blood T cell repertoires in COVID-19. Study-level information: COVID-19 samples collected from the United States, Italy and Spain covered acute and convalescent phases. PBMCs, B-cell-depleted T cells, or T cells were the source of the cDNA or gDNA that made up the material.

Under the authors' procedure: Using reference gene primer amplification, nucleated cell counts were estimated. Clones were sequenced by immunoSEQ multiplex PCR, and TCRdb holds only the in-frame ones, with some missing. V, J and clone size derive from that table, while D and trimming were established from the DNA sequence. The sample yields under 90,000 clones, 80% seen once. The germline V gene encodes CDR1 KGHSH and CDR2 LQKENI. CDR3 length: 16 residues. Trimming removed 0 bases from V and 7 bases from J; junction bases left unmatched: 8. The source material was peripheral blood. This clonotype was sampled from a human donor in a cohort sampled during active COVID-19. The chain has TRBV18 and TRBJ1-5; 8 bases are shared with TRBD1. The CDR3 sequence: CASSPPKTGGGQPQHF. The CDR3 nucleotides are TGTGCCAGCTCACCACCGAAAACAGGGGGTGGCCAGCCCCAGCATTTT.